Sequencing of this TCR beta chain was carried out in a study of cytomegalovirus exposure and HLA in healthy donors. Study results and limitations: Earlier results showed most TCR beta V segments being productive about 87% or about 30% of the time.

The germline V gene encodes CDR1 SGHTA and CDR2 FQGTGA. This CDR3 region has 13 residues. V was pared by 1 base and J by 5 bases, with 7 bases between. As regards this clone: The target antigen is unknown.

Both 60 Vbeta primers and 13 Jbeta primers went into the PCR. Libraries were prepared by immunoSEQ multiplex PCR; TCRdb keeps only in-frame clonotypes and omits some of them. This sample has some 93,000 clones, with less than 80% found just once. The rearrangement uses TRBV7-3 and TRBJ2-3; D is unresolved. The sequencing sample was made of PBMCs. The sequence was obtained from a woman in her 40s in good health and CMV-seronegative. CDR3: CASSLIARDTQYF. CDR3 bases: TGTGCCAGCAGCTTAATAGCTAGAGATACGCAGTATTTT.